The source of this T cell receptor beta chain is a study of T cell repertoires in cytomegalovirus infection. About this clonotype: Its target is unknown.

Using its own MiXCR run on the reads, TCRdb lists one record per CDR3 protein. The sample holds 700,000 to 950,000 distinct CDR3 sequences, 30% to 35% seen once. This specimen consisted of cultured CD8+ T cells from PBMCs, obtained from culture after CMV antigen stimulation. This receptor was obtained from a human donor in good health (CMV status not recorded). Some clones in this sample may be carry-over from other donors' samples.

CDR3: CSARDFGTGLTNYGYTF. The CDR3 region has the DNA TGCAGTGCTAGAGATTTTGGGACAGGGTTAACCAACTATGGCTACACCTTC. The rearrangement uses TRBV20-1 and TRBJ1-2; TRBD1 matches 9 bases. Germline CDR1 is DFQATT and CDR2 is SNEGSKA (reference sequence). Trimming removed 0 bases from V and 2 bases from J; junction bases left unmatched: 10. The CDR3 totals 17 residues.